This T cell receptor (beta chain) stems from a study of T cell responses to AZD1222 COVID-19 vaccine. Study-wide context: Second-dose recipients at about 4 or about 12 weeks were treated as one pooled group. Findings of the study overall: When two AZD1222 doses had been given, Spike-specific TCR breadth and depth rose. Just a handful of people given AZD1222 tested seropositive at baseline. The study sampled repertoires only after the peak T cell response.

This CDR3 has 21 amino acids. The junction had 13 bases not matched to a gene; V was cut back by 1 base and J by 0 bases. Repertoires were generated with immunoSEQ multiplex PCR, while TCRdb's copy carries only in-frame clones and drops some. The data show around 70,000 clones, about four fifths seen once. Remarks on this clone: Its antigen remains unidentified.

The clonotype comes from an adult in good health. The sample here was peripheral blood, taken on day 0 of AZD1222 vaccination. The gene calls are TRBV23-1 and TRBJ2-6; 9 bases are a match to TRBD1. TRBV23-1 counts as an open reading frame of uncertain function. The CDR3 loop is CASSQFRDRAGAHSGANVLTF. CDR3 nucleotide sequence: TGCGCCAGCAGTCAATTCCGGGACAGGGCCGGCGCCCACTCTGGGGCCAACGTCCTGACTTTC.